The rows below give T cell receptor beta chains drawn from one sample of a study of blood T cell repertoires in COVID-19. The repertoire was sequenced with immunoSEQ multiplex PCR; TCRdb's copy has only in-frame clones and lacks some. The sample records about 260,000 clones, about nine tenths being singletons. The sequencing input was peripheral blood. The receptors were gathered from a person aged 18-35 years with COVID-19, enrolled during active disease. Each CDR3 is given with its conserved first and last residue. The D gene is left open where the match is weak. Size is omitted from some rows. Given values are once, few, many or a class for expanded clones.

TRBV5-5,few,TRBJ2-7,TRBD1,CASSLHPQTGYEQYF,TGTGCCAGCAGCCTCCATCCGCAGACAGGGTACGAGCAGTACTTC
TRBV21-1,.,TRBJ1-2,.,CASSKVKGTGGLANYGYTF,TGTGCCAGCAGCAAAGTAAAGGGGACAGGAGGTTTAGCTAACTATGGCTACACCTTC
TRBV5-4,.,TRBJ2-5,TRBD2,CASSPDSGTRETQYF,TGTGCCAGCAGCCCGGACTCTGGGACTAGGGAGACCCAGTACTTC
TRBV10-3,once,TRBJ1-5,.,CAISDRRGKDNQPQHF,TGTGCCATCAGTGACCGCAGGGGAAAAGACAATCAGCCCCAGCATTTT
TRBV7-9,.,TRBJ2-3,TRBD1,CASSPRPGQGNADTQYF,TGTGCCAGCAGTCCCCGACCGGGACAGGGGAATGCAGATACGCAGTATTTT
TRBV14,.,TRBJ2-3,.,CASSLSTDTQYF,TGTGCCAGCAGCCTATCTACGGATACGCAGTATTTT
TRBV7-7,.,TRBJ2-1,.,CASSLGVREYNEQFF,TGTGCTAGCAGCTTAGGAGTCCGGGAATACAATGAGCAGTTCTTC
TRBV5-6,.,TRBJ1-1,.,CASSLSVVGEAFF,TGTGCCAGCAGCCTTTCGGTGGTTGGTGAAGCTTTCTTT
TRBV6-7,.,TRBJ1-1,TRBD1,CASSYRGQRNTEAFF,TGTGCCAGCAGTTATCGGGGACAGAGGAACACTGAAGCTTTCTTT
TRBV19,.,TRBJ2-2,TRBD2,CASGRLAGVGTGELFF,TGTGCCAGTGGAAGACTAGCGGGAGTTGGCACCGGGGAGCTGTTTTTT
TRBV5-5,.,TRBJ2-2,.,CASELYGGGELFF,TGTGCCAGCGAACTTTACGGGGGCGGGGAGCTGTTTTTT
TRBV28,.,TRBJ1-6,TRBD1,CASSSDQGGALHF,TGTGCCAGCAGTTCAGATCAGGGGGGCGCCCTCCACTTT
TRBV4-1,.,TRBJ1-6,.,CASSQVSPGLSPLHF,TGCGCCAGCAGCCAAGTGTCTCCCGGGTTGTCACCCCTCCACTTT
TRBV28,.,TRBJ1-4,TRBD1,CASTGQMNEKLFF,TGTGCCAGCACGGGACAGATGAATGAAAAACTGTTTTTT
TRBV29-1,.,TRBJ2-7,.,CSAIHPQNYEQYF,TGCAGCGCCATCCATCCGCAGAACTACGAGCAGTACTTC
TRBV9,.,TRBJ1-6,.,CASSPQGLPNSPLHF,TGTGCCAGCAGCCCCCAGGGACTGCCCAATTCACCCCTCCACTTT
TRBV5-1,.,TRBJ2-1,.,CASSRYNEQFF,TGCGCCAGCAGTCGGTACAATGAGCAGTTCTTC
TRBV6-5,.,TRBJ2-7,.,CASGQGHEQYF,TGTGCCAGCGGCCAGGGCCACGAGCAGTACTTC
TRBV11-2,.,TRBJ2-2,TRBD2,CASRILAGGLRGTGELFF,TGTGCCAGCAGAATACTAGCGGGAGGGCTCCGCGGCACCGGGGAGCTGTTTTTT